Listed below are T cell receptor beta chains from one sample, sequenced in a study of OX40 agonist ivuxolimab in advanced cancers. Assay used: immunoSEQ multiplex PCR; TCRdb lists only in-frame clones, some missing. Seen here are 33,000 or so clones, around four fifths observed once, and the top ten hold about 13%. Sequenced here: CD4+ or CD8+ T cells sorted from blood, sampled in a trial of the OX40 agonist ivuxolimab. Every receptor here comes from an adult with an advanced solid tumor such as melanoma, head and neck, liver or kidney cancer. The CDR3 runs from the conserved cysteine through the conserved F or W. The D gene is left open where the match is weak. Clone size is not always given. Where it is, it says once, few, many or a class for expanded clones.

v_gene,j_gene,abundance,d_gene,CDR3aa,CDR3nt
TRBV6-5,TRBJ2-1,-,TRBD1,CASSQRQGVDNEQFF,TGTGCCAGCAGCCAGAGGCAGGGGGTGGACAATGAGCAGTTCTTC
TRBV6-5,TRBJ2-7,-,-,CASSYSKEWGYEQYF,TGTGCCAGCAGTTACTCGAAAGAGTGGGGGTACGAGCAGTACTTC
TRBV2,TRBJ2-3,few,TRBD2,CASSLTSGWDTQYF,TGTGCCAGCAGTTTGACTAGCGGGTGGGATACGCAGTATTTT
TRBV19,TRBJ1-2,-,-,CASRTVGGYGYTF,TGTGCCAGTCGGACCGTAGGGGGCTATGGCTACACCTTC
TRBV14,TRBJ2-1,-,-,CASSQGRTGSNEQFF,TGTGCCAGCAGCCAAGGCCGAACAGGGTCCAATGAGCAGTTCTTC
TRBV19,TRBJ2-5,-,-,CASSITRSGETQYF,TGTGCCAGTAGTATAACTCGCAGCGGGGAGACCCAGTACTTC
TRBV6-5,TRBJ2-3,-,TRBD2,CASSTSGRGTDTQYF,TGTGCCAGCAGCACTAGCGGGAGGGGCACAGATACGCAGTATTTT
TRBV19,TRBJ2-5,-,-,CASGGTLQETQYF,TGTGCCAGTGGGGGGACACTGCAAGAGACCCAGTACTTC
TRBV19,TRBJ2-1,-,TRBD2,CASSNKREGLDEQFF,TGTGCCAGTAGTAATAAGCGGGAGGGCCTTGATGAGCAGTTCTTC
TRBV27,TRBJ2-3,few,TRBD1,CASSRGDRGYTQYF,TGTGCCAGCTCCCGGGGGGACAGGGGTTATACGCAGTATTTT